This T cell receptor beta chain came from a study of blood T cell repertoires in COVID-19. Study-level background: Sites in the United States, Italy and Spain provided acute and convalescent COVID-19 samples. The cDNA or gDNA used as material had been derived from T cells, B-cell-depleted T cells, or PBMCs.

In the authors' methods: Reference gene primer amplification yielded estimated nucleated cell counts. Produced via immunoSEQ multiplex PCR; TCRdb's table is partial and in-frame only. V and J calls and clone size come straight from that table; D and trimming were deduced from the DNA. The table has more than 120,000 clones, 88% seen once. Germline assignment: CDR1 SEHNR and CDR2 FQNEAQ (reference sequence). V dropped 2 bases and J dropped 1 base, with 11 bases sitting between them. This CDR3 contains 15 residues. Sample: peripheral blood. The sequence came from a human donor in a cohort sampled during active COVID-19. The chain recombines TRBV7-9 with TRBJ2-5, with TRBD1 as a possible D gene (5 bases). The CDR3 region is CASSLKGPPQETQYF. CDR3 nucleotide sequence: TGTGCCAGCAGCTTAAAGGGGCCCCCCCAAGAGACCCAGTACTTC. The whole variable domain, remainder taken from reference TRBV7-9 and TRBJ2-5, is DTGVSQNPRHKITKRGQNVTFRCDPISEHNRLYWYRQTLGQGPEFLTYFQNEAQLEKSRLLSDRFSAERPKGSFSTLEIQRTEQGDSAMYLCASSLKGPPQETQYFGPGTRLLVL.